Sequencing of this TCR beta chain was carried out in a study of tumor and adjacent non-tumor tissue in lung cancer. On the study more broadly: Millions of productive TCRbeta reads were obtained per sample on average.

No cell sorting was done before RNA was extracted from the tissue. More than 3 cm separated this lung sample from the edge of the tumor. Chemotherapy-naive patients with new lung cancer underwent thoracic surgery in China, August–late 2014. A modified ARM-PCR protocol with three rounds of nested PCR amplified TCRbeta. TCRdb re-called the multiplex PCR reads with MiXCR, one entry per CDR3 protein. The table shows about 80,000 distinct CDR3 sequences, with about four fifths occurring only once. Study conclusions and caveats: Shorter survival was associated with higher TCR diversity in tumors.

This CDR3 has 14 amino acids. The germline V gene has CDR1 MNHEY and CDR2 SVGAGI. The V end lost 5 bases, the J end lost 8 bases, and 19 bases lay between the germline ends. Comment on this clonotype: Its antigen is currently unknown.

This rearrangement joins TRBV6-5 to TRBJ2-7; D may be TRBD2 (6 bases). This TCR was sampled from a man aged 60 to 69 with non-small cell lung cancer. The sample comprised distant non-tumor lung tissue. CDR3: CASSARDSCGKQYF. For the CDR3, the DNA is TGTGCCAGCAGTGCCCGGGACTCTTGTGGCAAGCAGTACTTC.